This T cell receptor (beta chain) was captured in a study of blood T cell repertoires in COVID-19. Losses at the gene ends were 2 bases for V and 4 bases for J; bases not matched to a gene: 4. Germline V gives CDR1 SGDLS, CDR2 YYNGEE. CDR3 size: 14 residues. The data were produced by immunoSEQ multiplex PCR, yet TCRdb's version contains in-frame clones alone and is incomplete. The table has under 450,000 clones, around 88% seen once. The sequenced material came from peripheral blood. This TCR was recovered from a woman in her fifties or sixties with COVID-19, enrolled during active disease. The chain carries TRBV9 and TRBJ2-3, with TRBD2 matching over 7 bases. CDR3 nucleotide sequence: TGTGCCAGCAGCGTTGAGCGGGGCGCAGATACGCAGTATTTT. It encodes CASSVERGADTQYF.